Below are 24 T cell receptor beta chains sequenced from a single sample in a study of control samples from healthy donors and cancer patients. This table comes from immunoSEQ multiplex PCR, and its TCRdb copy is limited to in-frame clones, with some not included. The table includes 200,000 to 250,000 clones, roughly 94% detected once. Sequencing input: blood. The receptors were gathered from a man in his fifties or sixties in good health.

The sample holds one count of this clone. The chain combines TRBV21-1 with TRBJ2-4; TRBD1 is taken as the D call from the table, unchecked against the DNA. TRBV21-1 constitutes a pseudogene. The CDR3 covers 17 residues. CDR3 loop: CASSTYTGGEAKNIQYF. The CDR3 DNA is TGTGCCAGCAGCACTTATACAGGGGGGGAGGCCAAAAACATTCAGTACTTC.

The chain uses TRBV10-1 and TRBJ2-2; D uncertain. V was trimmed by 4 bases and J by 6 bases, leaving 9 bases between them. The CDR3 length is 13 residues. Germline loops: CDR1 WNHNN, CDR2 SYGVQD (reference sequence). CDR3 DNA sequence: TGCGCCAGCAGTGTCGGGTTGGCCGGGGAGCTGTTTTTT. Translation gives CASSVGLAGELFF.

CDR3 sequence (DNA): TGTGCCAGCAGGGGGGGAGGTTACAATGAGCAGTTCTTC. Its protein product is CASRGGGYNEQFF. This chain connects TRBV6-5 to TRBJ2-1; perhaps TRBD2 as D (6 bases). The germline V and J ends were trimmed by 6 bases and 4 bases, with 10 bases remaining between them. The length of the CDR3 is 13 residues. Germline CDR1 is MNHEY and CDR2 is SVGAGI.

The chain combines TRBV6-6 with TRBJ2-2, with a weak D call TRBD2 (6 bases). CDR1 and CDR2 from the germline V gene are MNHNY and SVGAGI (reference sequence). This CDR3 has 13 amino acids. Trimming removed 11 bases from V and 6 bases from J, with 16 bases in between. This CDR3 reads CAHTEGRAGELFF. The CDR3 DNA reads as TGTGCCCACACGGAGGGGCGGGCCGGGGAGCTGTTTTTT.

This chain links TRBV5-1 with TRBJ1-2, with TRBD1 matching 8 bases. In germline, CDR1 is SGHRS, CDR2 YFSETQ. With V trimmed by 2 bases and J by 7 bases, 13 bases remained unmatched. The CDR3 length is 16 residues. The CDR3 DNA sequence: TGCGCCAGCAGCTTAGGCGGGGATGGGACAGGTGGTGGCTACACCTTC. Translated: CASSLGGDGTGGGYTF.

This chain uses TRBV28 with TRBJ2-7; D unresolved. Deletions cut 4 bases from V and 5 bases from J, with 9 bases between. The length of the CDR3 is 12 residues. Per the germline V gene, CDR1 is MDHEN and CDR2 is SYDVKM. CDR3 DNA sequence: TGTGCCAGCAGTTGGACCCGTAACGAGCAGTACTTC. It yields the protein CASSWTRNEQYF. The variable domain in full, with the rest retrieved from reference TRBV28 and TRBJ2-7, is DVKVTQSSRYLVKRTGEKVFLECVQDMDHENMFWYRQDPGLGLRLIYFSYDVKMKEKGDIPEGYSVSREKKERFSLILESASTNQTSMYLCASSWTRNEQYFGPGTRLTVT.

This sequence joins TRBV19 and TRBJ2-1; D tentatively fits TRBD1 or TRBD2 (5 bases each). Per the germline V gene, CDR1 is LNHDA and CDR2 is SQIVND (reference sequence). This CDR3 is built from 16 residues. V shed 4 bases and J shed 3 bases, with 16 bases lying between them. The CDR3 DNA reads TGTGCCAGTAGTACCGGGGACGCGTCCCACTACAATGAGCAGTTCTTC. Its translation is CASSTGDASHYNEQFF.

V gene TRBV28 combines with J gene TRBJ1-6; no reliable D call. There are 15 residues in the CDR3. V was pared by 6 bases and J by 6 bases, with 15 bases between. Germline assignment: CDR1 MDHEN and CDR2 SYDVKM. The CDR3 region has the DNA TGTGCCAGCAGGACAAGGAACCTACCTAATTCACCCCTCCACTTT. This encodes CASRTRNLPNSPLHF.

The gene calls are TRBV6-1 and TRBJ2-7, with a weak D call TRBD1 (6 bases). Per the germline V gene, CDR1 is MNHNS and CDR2 is SASEGT. CDR3 size: 15 residues. V was pared by 0 bases and J by 4 bases, with 13 bases between. CDR3 bases: TGTGCCAGCAGTGAAGCGAACAGGGAGTTTTACGAGCAGTACTTC. Its protein product is CASSEANREFYEQYF.

The chain is built from TRBV7-2 and TRBJ1-2; D remains unclear. The germline gives CDR1 SGHTA, CDR2 FQGNSA. The CDR3 has 14 residues. Trimming removed 5 bases from V and 4 bases from J, with 14 bases in between. CDR3: CASSPSAAPYGYTF. CDR3 DNA: TGTGCCAGCAGCCCCAGTGCGGCGCCCTATGGCTACACCTTC.

The CDR3 region is CASSIVGEEIKNIQYF. CDR3 DNA: TGTGCCAGTAGTATAGTTGGGGAGGAGATTAAAAACATTCAGTACTTC. The V gene is TRBV19, the J gene TRBJ2-4, with D possibly matching TRBD2 (6 bases). V dropped 1 base and J dropped 4 bases, with 14 bases sitting between them. Per germline, CDR1 LNHDA and CDR2 SQIVND (reference sequence). The CDR3 is made up of 16 amino acids.

V and J are TRBV2 and TRBJ2-7; TRBD1 matches at 7 bases. The trim removed 7 bases at V and 2 bases at J, leaving 8 bases unmatched. This CDR3 is built from 14 residues. Looked up from germline, CDR1 is SNHLY and CDR2 is FYNNEI. Here the CDR3 DNA reads TGTGCCAGCAATCAACGGACAGGAACCTACGAGCAGTACGTC. Its protein is CASNQRTGTYEQYV.

This clone was counted once. The gene calls are TRBV6-5 and TRBJ2-5; D is perhaps TRBD2 (6 bases). The germline CDR1 and CDR2 sequences are MNHEY and SVGAGI. V was pared by 2 bases and J by 7 bases, with 20 bases between. The CDR3 extends over 16 amino acids. The DNA of the CDR3 is TGTGCCAGCAGTTACACCGCGGGACGGAGTTTAAGGACCCAGTACTTC. Translating gives CASSYTAGRSLRTQYF.

The chain combines TRBV10-3 with TRBJ1-5; D remains unclear. The CDR3 runs 13 residues. Germline lookup yields CDR1 ENHRY and CDR2 SYGVKD. V gave up 8 bases and J gave up 7 bases, with 15 bases separating them. The CDR3 reads CAIGASLVQPQHF. In DNA, the CDR3 is TGTGCCATCGGAGCCAGTTTGGTCCAGCCCCAGCATTTT.

Only one count was recorded for this clone. J is TRBJ1-1 and V is TRBV5-4; 10 bases align to TRBD1. CDR1 and CDR2 from the germline V gene are SGHNT and YYREEE (reference sequence). This CDR3 comprises 14 residues. Trimming removed 7 bases from V and 8 bases from J; junction bases left unmatched: 11. The CDR3 sequence: CASYSDRGKVEAFF. The CDR3 nucleotides read TGTGCCAGCTATTCGGACAGGGGGAAAGTGGAAGCTTTCTTT.

V gene TRBV5-1 combines with J gene TRBJ1-5; no clear D. The CDR3 consists of 15 residues. In germline, CDR1 is SGHRS, CDR2 YFSETQ. Trimming cost V 9 bases and J 0 bases, with 16 bases left between them. The CDR3 reads CATKSYPTSNQPQHF. DNA for the CDR3: TGCGCCACCAAGAGTTACCCTACTAGCAATCAGCCCCAGCATTTT.

The chain couples TRBV5-4 to TRBJ1-2; D possibly corresponds to TRBD1 (6 bases). The CDR3 spans 14 residues. The V gene's germline CDR1 is SGHNT and CDR2 YYREEE (reference sequence). The V end lost 5 bases, the J end lost 2 bases, and 13 bases lay between the germline ends. The CDR3 region is CASSFTQGNYGYTF. CDR3 nucleotides: TGTGCCAGCAGTTTTACACAGGGCAACTATGGCTACACCTTC.

V is TRBV14 and J is TRBJ1-2, with 7 bases fitting TRBD1. The CDR3 length is 12 residues. Per germline, CDR1 SGHDN and CDR2 FVKESK. The V gene end was trimmed by 5 bases and the J gene end by 10 bases; junction bases not matched to a gene: 7. Here the CDR3 DNA reads TGTGCCAGCAGCACGAGTGGACAGGCCTACACCTTC. Amino acid sequence: CASSTSGQAYTF.

As for this clone: Other DNA sequences of this sample code for an identical CDR3. The chain combines TRBV29-1 with TRBJ1-1, with D possibly being TRBD1 (6 bases). Germline lookup yields CDR1 SQVTM and CDR2 ANQGSEA. V lost 6 bases and J 1 base, leaving 9 bases between the germline ends. The CDR3 is 12 amino acids. CDR3 nucleotide sequence: TGCAGCGTCGACAGGACGAACACTGAAGCTTTCTTT. Its protein product is CSVDRTNTEAFF.

The chain uses TRBV10-3 and TRBJ2-3; TRBD2 aligns across 13 bases. In germline, CDR1 is ENHRY, CDR2 SYGVKD. Unmatched junction bases numbered 4, after V lost 9 bases and J lost 4 bases. This CDR3 is 14 amino acids long. CDR3 coding DNA: TGTGCCATAACTAGCGGGGGGGCCGCAGATACGCAGTATTTT. Protein product: CAITSGGAADTQYF.

The chain links TRBV3-1 (or the pseudogene TRBV3-2) to TRBJ2-6, with D hard to call. Trimming removed 6 bases from V and 0 bases from J, with 12 bases in between. The CDR3 runs to 16 residues. Germline CDR1 LGHDT, CDR2 YNNKEL (reference sequence). The DNA of the CDR3 is TGTGCCAGCAGACAATTCGGTAGCTCTGGGGCCAACGTCCTGACTTTC. Amino acid sequence: CASRQFGSSGANVLTF.

J is TRBJ1-2 and V is TRBV7-2; no definite D call. V was pared by 5 bases and J by 0 bases, with 16 bases between. Per the germline V gene, CDR1 is SGHTA and CDR2 is FQGNSA. This CDR3 is built from 16 residues. The CDR3 DNA reads TGTGCCAGCAGCCCGAGGGCAGGAACCGCTAACTATGGCTACACCTTC. Protein product: CASSPRAGTANYGYTF.

The chain is built from TRBV11-1 and TRBJ2-2, with D perhaps TRBD2 (6 bases). Germline V CDR1 and CDR2: SGHAT, FQDESV (reference sequence). V dropped 2 bases and J dropped 7 bases, with 14 bases sitting between them. This CDR3 spans 15 amino acids. This CDR3 is CASSLLRGMDGELFF. CDR3 coding DNA: TGTGCCAGCAGCTTACTTCGGGGGATGGACGGGGAGCTGTTTTTT.

The V call is TRBV3-1 (or the pseudogene TRBV3-2), the J call TRBJ2-2; no reliable D call. The CDR3 contains 14 residues. The ends were cut back, 1 base at V and 6 bases at J, with 9 bases in the middle. Per germline, CDR1 LGHDT and CDR2 YNNKEL (reference sequence). The CDR3 sequence is CASSQGYRAGELFF. The DNA of the CDR3 is TGTGCCAGCAGCCAAGGATATAGGGCCGGGGAGCTGTTTTTT.